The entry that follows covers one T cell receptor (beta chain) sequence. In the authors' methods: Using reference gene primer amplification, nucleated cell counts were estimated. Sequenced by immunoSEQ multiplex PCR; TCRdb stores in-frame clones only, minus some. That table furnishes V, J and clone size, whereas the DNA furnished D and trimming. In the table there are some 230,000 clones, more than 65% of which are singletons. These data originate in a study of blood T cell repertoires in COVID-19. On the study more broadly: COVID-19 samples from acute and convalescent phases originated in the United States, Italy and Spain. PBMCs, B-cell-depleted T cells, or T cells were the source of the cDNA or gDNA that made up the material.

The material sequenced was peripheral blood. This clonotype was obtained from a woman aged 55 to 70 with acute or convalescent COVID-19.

CDR3 region: CASSLGGSKGYTF. As DNA, the CDR3 is TGTGCCAGCAGCTTAGGGGGCTCAAAAGGCTACACCTTC. This chain uses TRBV7-9 with TRBJ1-2; TRBD1 might be the D (5 bases). Trimming left V 1 base short and J 8 bases short, with 11 bases between. Germline CDR1 reads SEHNR; CDR2 reads FQNEAQ (reference sequence). This CDR3 has 13 residues.